This T cell receptor beta chain is from a study of blood T cell repertoires in COVID-19. Overall study: PBMCs, B-cell-depleted T cells, or T cells provided the cDNA or gDNA that made up the material.

This clone appeared a few times. CDR1 and CDR2 from the germline V gene are MNHEY and SVGEGT. The CDR3 is 13 amino acids. V lost 6 bases and J 2 bases, leaving 8 bases between the germline ends. The authors' processing: Nucleated cell number was recorded as an estimate derived from reference gene primer amplification. The table came from immunoSEQ multiplex PCR; TCRdb's copy has only in-frame clones and leaves some out. The V and J calls and clone size come from that table; D and trimming were worked out from the DNA. The sample lists 100,000 to 150,000 clones; roughly four fifths were seen once. The chain carries TRBV6-2 or TRBV6-3 and TRBJ1-5; unclear D gene. This receptor was obtained from a woman aged 45-65 years with acute or convalescent COVID-19. The specimen sequenced was peripheral blood. CDR3 sequence: CASSHAGNQPQHF. In DNA, the CDR3 is TGTGCCAGCAGCCACGCAGGCAATCAGCCCCAGCATTTT.